This is a list of T cell receptor beta chains from one sample in a study of blood T cells in healthy people across ages. TCRdb re-analysed the 5' RACE reads in MiXCR, keeping a single row per CDR3 protein. The data show about 1,800,000 distinct CDR3 sequences, under 30% seen once. The sequenced sample was blood. These receptors were taken from a woman aged 25 to 45 in good health. The CDR3 runs from the conserved cysteine through the conserved F or W. A D gene is named only where the DNA matches it firmly. Clone size is given for some rows only: seen once, a few or many times, or a class if the clone is expanded.

cdr3_aa cdr3_nt clone_size d_call j_call v_call
CASSPSDSTDTQYF TGCGCCAGCAGCCCGTCGGATAGCACAGATACGCAGTATTTT . . TRBJ2-3 TRBV5-1
CASHPPLNTEAFF TGTGCCAGCCATCCCCCTTTGAACACTGAAGCTTTCTTT few . TRBJ1-1 TRBV12-3/TRBV12-4
CASKGEGPKGAFF TGTGCCAGCAAGGGGGAGGGGCCCAAGGGGGCTTTCTTT few . TRBJ1-1 TRBV2
CASSLSGSYNSPLHF TGTGCCAGCAGCTTGTCGGGCTCCTATAATTCACCCCTCCACTTT many . TRBJ1-6 TRBV11-2
CASSPLGQGAHEQYF TGTGCCAGCAGCCCGCTGGGACAGGGGGCACACGAGCAGTACTTC . TRBD1 TRBJ2-7 TRBV7-9
CATSDLRVGETQYF TGTGCCACCAGTGATTTAAGGGTAGGAGAGACCCAGTACTTC . . TRBJ2-5 TRBV24-1
CASSEFANNEQFF TGTGCCAGCAGTGAGTTCGCGAACAATGAGCAGTTCTTC few . TRBJ2-1 TRBV2
CASSCGGTNYGYTF TGTGCCAGCAGTTGTGGGGGAACTAACTATGGCTACACCTTC . . TRBJ1-2 TRBV28
CASSLSGQVLNEQFF TGTGCCAGCAGTTTGTCCGGACAGGTACTCAATGAGCAGTTCTTC many TRBD1 TRBJ2-1 TRBV12-3/TRBV12-4
CASSSPPGQGRTEAFF TGTGCCAGCAGTTCACCTCCGGGACAGGGACGCACTGAAGCTTTCTTT . TRBD1 TRBJ1-1 TRBV28
CAISESTAEAFF TGTGCCATCAGTGAGTCTACAGCTGAAGCTTTCTTT . . TRBJ1-1 TRBV10-3
CASLTGTANSYEQYF TGTGCCAGCCTAACCGGGACGGCTAACTCCTACGAGCAGTACTTC many . TRBJ2-7 TRBV5-5
CASSSTAAYEQYF TGTGCCAGCAGCTCGACAGCGGCCTACGAGCAGTACTTC . . TRBJ2-7 TRBV7-2
CASSRQGAHEQYF TGTGCCAGCAGTAGACAGGGGGCCCACGAGCAGTACTTC many TRBD1 TRBJ2-7 TRBV27
CASSSRWGGETQYF TGTGCCAGCAGCTCTCGCTGGGGGGGGGAGACCCAGTACTTC few TRBD2 TRBJ2-5 TRBV7-2
CAWNGAQRGYEQYF TGTGCCTGGAACGGGGCCCAACGGGGCTACGAGCAGTACTTC . . TRBJ2-7 TRBV30
CASSLNNEGEQFF TGTGCCAGCAGCTTAAATAATGAAGGTGAGCAGTTCTTC . . TRBJ2-1 TRBV11-2
CASSLARASYPYNEQFF TGTGCCAGCAGTTTAGCCCGGGCTAGCTACCCCTACAATGAGCAGTTCTTC . . TRBJ2-1 TRBV12-3/TRBV12-4
CASNPAGGYNEQFF TGTGCCAGCAACCCCGCGGGAGGCTACAATGAGCAGTTCTTC few TRBD2 TRBJ2-1 TRBV27
CSVNSRDISVREQYF TGCAGCGTTAATAGCCGGGACATAAGTGTTAGGGAGCAGTACTTC . . TRBJ2-5 TRBV29-1
CASSESATGGSPLHF TGTGCCAGCAGTGAATCGGCTACAGGGGGCTCACCCCTCCACTTT few TRBD1 TRBJ1-6 TRBV2
CASSPSHTGELFF TGTGCCAGCAGCCCTTCGCACACCGGGGAGCTGTTTTTT . . TRBJ2-2 TRBV7-2
CASRRGSRDGYTF TGTGCCAGCAGGAGGGGCAGCAGGGATGGCTACACCTTC few . TRBJ1-2 TRBV6-5
CASSQSRGLEGNQPQHF TGCGCCAGCAGCCAATCGCGAGGGCTGGAGGGCAATCAGCCCCAGCATTTT few . TRBJ1-5 TRBV4-1
CASNGLAGDEQYF TGTGCCAGCAACGGACTAGCGGGAGACGAGCAGTACTTC . TRBD2 TRBJ2-7 TRBV11-2
CASSPQLSTYEQYF TGTGCCAGCAGCCCCCAGCTCTCCACCTACGAGCAGTACTTC few . TRBJ2-7 TRBV9
CASSMGQGSQPQHF TGTGCCAGTAGTATGGGACAGGGGTCCCAGCCCCAGCATTTT few TRBD1 TRBJ1-5 TRBV19
CAIYIGLAGADTQYF TGTGCCATCTACATAGGACTAGCGGGGGCGGATACGCAGTATTTT few TRBD2 TRBJ2-3 TRBV2
CASSLETDTVAFF TGTGCCAGCAGCTTAGAGACAGACACTGTAGCTTTCTTT once . TRBJ1-1 TRBV7-9
CASSVAGQGAGETQYF TGTGCCAGCAGCGTAGCCGGACAGGGGGCCGGAGAGACCCAGTACTTC few TRBD1 TRBJ2-5 TRBV9
CASSERPRTGDIYGYTF TGCGCCAGCAGTGAGAGACCCCGGACAGGGGATATCTATGGCTACACCTTC . TRBD1 TRBJ1-2 TRBV10-2
CASSFRLGVYNEQFF TGTGCCAGCAGCTTTAGACTCGGGGTCTACAATGAGCAGTTCTTC . . TRBJ2-1 TRBV7-2
CASSLELAVNTEAFF TGCGCCAGCAGCTTGGAGTTGGCGGTGAACACTGAAGCTTTCTTT . . TRBJ1-1 TRBV5-1
CASSYSMQPYGYTF TGTGCCAGCAGCTATTCGATGCAGCCTTATGGCTACACCTTC . . TRBJ1-2 TRBV5-8
CASSQESSGNYNKQFF TGCGCCAGTAGCCAAGAGTCTAGCGGGAACTACAATAAGCAGTTCTTC once TRBD2 TRBJ2-1 TRBV4-3
CAGSFSATEAFF TGTGCCGGCAGTTTTAGTGCCACTGAAGCTTTCTTT . . TRBJ1-1 TRBV12-3/TRBV12-4
CSAPGNTEAFF TGCAGCGCCCCCGGGAACACTGAAGCTTTCTTT few . TRBJ1-1 TRBV29-1
CASSSLGVGKEKLFF TGTGCCAGCAGCTCGCTCGGGGTAGGAAAGGAAAAACTGTTTTTT . . TRBJ1-4 TRBV5-6
CASSFAGGRETQYF TGTGCCAGCAGCTTTGCCGGGGGGCGAGAGACCCAGTACTTC many . TRBJ2-5 TRBV7-7
CASSYQGQDNSPPHF TGCGCCAGCAGCTATCAAGGGCAGGATAATTCACCCCCCCACTTT . . TRBJ1-6 TRBV5-1
CASSQALSTTPPNTQYF TGCGCCAGCAGCCAGGCTCTGAGTACTACGCCTCCTAATACGCAGTATTTT . . TRBJ2-3 TRBV4-1
CSARIGGNQETQYF TGCAGTGCTAGAATTGGGGGGAACCAAGAGACCCAGTACTTC many . TRBJ2-5 TRBV20-1
CSVRGEVGLFF TGCAGCGTGCGCGGGGAAGTTGGGCTGTTTTTT . . TRBJ2-2 TRBV29-1